This entry describes one T cell receptor beta chain. The target antigen is unknown. CDR3 length: 14 residues. V was trimmed by 8 bases and J by 4 bases, leaving 13 bases between them. Germline V gene sequence: CDR1 SGHRS, CDR2 YFSETQ. This record belongs to a study of CD8 T cells in ankylosing spondylitis. Libraries for TCR beta were made by quantitative 5'-RACE with molecular barcodes. MiXCR, applied by TCRdb to the 5' RACE reads, yields one record per CDR3 protein. This table holds some 800,000 distinct CDR3 sequences, roughly 10% found once. Broader study findings: Some motif variants were previously reported in reactive arthritis synovial fluid and blood. The authors reported significant enrichment of disease-linked clones in matched ankylosing spondylitis synovial fluid. There was a TCR beta motif, made of fewer than 10 highly homologous variants, that appeared characteristic of ankylosing spondylitis blood.

This rearrangement joins TRBV5-1 to TRBJ2-6, with a possible D match to TRBD2 (5 bases). The origin of this receptor is a male donor with ankylosing spondylitis. Sequencing input: blood, either unsorted or a sorted T cell fraction (not recorded which). CDR3 nucleotide sequence: TGCGCCAGTACTAGGGTGGTCGGGGCCAACGTCCTGACTTTC. It is translated as CASTRVVGANVLTF.